This T cell receptor (beta chain) was found in a study of cytomegalovirus exposure and HLA in healthy donors. Clones were sequenced by immunoSEQ multiplex PCR, and TCRdb holds only the in-frame ones, with some missing. Here the sample spans some 150,000 clones, 87% being singletons. Study observations and caveats: Confirmation in vitro established that three CMV-associated chains were specific for CMV antigens. It was approximately 160 TCR beta chains that were listed as cytomegalovirus-associated. Reports showed the classifier diagnosing cytomegalovirus status with high specificity and sensitivity.

A note on this clone: The antigen is unknown.

There are 17 residues in the CDR3. V lost 0 bases and J lost 2; bases outside the gene matches: 5. CDR1 is SGHRS and CDR2 is YFSETQ in the germline V gene. This chain joins TRBV5-1 and TRBJ2-7; 13 nucleotides line up with TRBD2. This sequence originates from a woman aged 25-40 years in good health and CMV-seronegative. Sequenced input: PBMCs. CDR3 nucleotides: TGCGCCAGCAGCTTGGGGTCGACTAGCGGGGGGCCCTACGAGCAGTACTTC. Its translation: CASSLGSTSGGPYEQYF.